These 26 T cell receptor beta chains originate from one sample sequenced in a study of shared clonotypes between healthy human individuals (dated by TCRdb to about 2020). Libraries were built with the immunoSEQ multiplex PCR assay. This is the immuneACCESS table as TCRdb keeps it, with only in-frame sequences that have V and J called. A part of the clones is gone; compared with another copy, unresolved V genes explain less than half, and the rest is unexplained. The table for this sample lists more than 850,000 clones; approximately 78% of them were counted only once. The ten largest clones represent 0.52% of the sample. The sequenced sample was memory CD4+ T cells from PBMCs. The sample's cell subset or site label, decoded: CD45RA-negative fraction. These TCRs come from a man in his late teens or twenties in good health. Some clones in this sample may be carry-over from other donors' samples.

Worth noting for this clone: This sample includes further DNA sequences coding for the same CDR3. The chain recombines TRBV29-1 with TRBJ1-2; D is unclear. CDR1 is SQVTM, CDR2 ANQGSEA, per germline. The CDR3 covers 14 residues. V lost 1 base, J lost 2 bases, and 11 bases lay in between. The CDR3 DNA follows: TGCAGCGTTGAAGGTCGTGGTCAGAACTATGGCTACACCTTC. Protein product: CSVEGRGQNYGYTF.

The chain employs TRBV7-2 and TRBJ1-5; D is perhaps TRBD1 (5 bases). Germline V gene data show CDR1 as SGHTA and CDR2 as FQGNSA. Trimming stripped 2 bases from V and 8 bases from J, with 10 bases between. This CDR3 spans 13 amino acids. DNA of the CDR3: TGTGCCAGCAGCTTAACAGGCCATGAGCCCCAGCATTTT. This sequence encodes CASSLTGHEPQHF.

The chain links TRBV7-6 to TRBJ2-5; 9 bases match TRBD2. V lost 5 bases to trimming and J lost 2 bases; unmatched junction nucleotides: 3. The CDR3 totals 14 residues. CDR1 and CDR2 from the germline V gene are SGHVS and FNYEAQ. The chain's CDR3 is CASSRLAGQETQYF. For the CDR3, the DNA is TGTGCCAGCAGCCGCCTAGCGGGACAAGAGACCCAGTACTTC.

This chain joins TRBV11-2 and TRBJ2-5; D call uncertain. Germline assignment: CDR1 SGHAT and CDR2 FQNNGV. V was clipped by 0 bases and J by 3 bases, with 14 bases between them. The CDR3 is 16 residues long. The CDR3 sequence is CASSLDYRSTEETQYF. The CDR3, as DNA: TGTGCCAGCAGCTTAGATTATCGCAGTACCGAAGAGACCCAGTACTTC. Together with reference TRBV11-2 and TRBJ2-5, the CDR3 gives the full variable domain: EAGVAQSPRYKIIEKRQSVAFWCNPISGHATLYWYQQILGQGPKLLIQFQNNGVVDDSQLPKDRFSAERLKGVDSTLKIQPAKLEDSAVYLCASSLDYRSTEETQYFGPGTRLLVL.

This clone was recorded many times. The chain has TRBV29-1 and TRBJ1-4, with D perhaps TRBD1 (5 bases). The CDR3 has 14 amino acids. The V end was cut by 6 bases, the J end by 8 bases, with 19 bases between. Germline-derived CDR1 and CDR2 are SQVTM and ANQGSEA. The chain's CDR3 is CSVVIGHPGEKLFF. In nucleotides, the CDR3 is TGCAGCGTAGTTATCGGACATCCCGGGGAAAAACTGTTTTTT. The whole variable domain, filled in from reference TRBV29-1 and TRBJ1-4, reads SAVISQKPSRDICQRGTSLTIQCQVDSQVTMMFWYRQQPGQSLTLIATANQGSEATYESGFVIDKFPISRPNLTFSTLTVSNMSPEDSSIYLCSVVIGHPGEKLFFGSGTQLSVL.

This clone was detected a few times. This may be a read error: a much more frequent sequence differs by one nucleotide. The chain is built from TRBV5-8 and TRBJ2-5; D remains ambiguous. The CDR3 totals 11 residues. Trimming took off 2 bases at V and 3 bases at J, with 2 bases between the two ends. Germline CDR1 SGHTS, CDR2 YDEGEE. CDR3 in amino acids: CASSLEETQYF. The CDR3 DNA is TGTGCCAGCAGCTTAGAAGAGACCCAGTACTTC.

The chain employs TRBV28 and TRBJ1-4, with D perhaps TRBD1 (6 bases). The germline V gene has CDR1 MDHEN and CDR2 SYDVKM. The ends were cut back, 5 bases at V and 4 bases at J, with 14 bases in the middle. The CDR3 contains 15 residues. This chain's CDR3 is CASSGTGTNNEKLFF. Written as DNA, the CDR3 is TGTGCCAGCAGTGGGACGGGGACAAATAATGAAAAACTGTTTTTT.

This clone appeared a single time. The genes are TRBV30 and TRBJ1-1, with TRBD1 as a possible D gene (5 bases). Trimming stripped 4 bases from V and 1 base from J, with 13 bases between. The CDR3 is 14 amino acids. Germline CDR1 and CDR2: GTSNPN and SVGIG (reference sequence). CDR3 loop: CAWIRFGANTEAFF. The CDR3 DNA sequence: TGTGCCTGGATCCGCTTTGGGGCGAACACTGAAGCTTTCTTT.

The genes are TRBV30 and TRBJ2-3; D is unclear. CDR1 GTSNPN and CDR2 SVGIG come from the germline V gene (reference sequence). V gave up 4 bases and J gave up 3 bases, with 5 bases separating them. The CDR3 runs 11 residues. In DNA, the CDR3 is TGTGCCTGGACAGGAACAGATACGCAGTATTTT. Amino acids: CAWTGTDTQYF.

V is TRBV28 and J is TRBJ2-7; maybe TRBD1 (6 bases). The V end lost 6 bases, the J end lost 3 bases, and 15 bases lay between the germline ends. The CDR3 is made up of 14 amino acids. The germline V gene encodes CDR1 MDHEN and CDR2 SYDVKM. The DNA of the CDR3 is TGTGCCAGCAGCCAAGGGGGTAGTATCTACGAGCAGTACTTC. It yields the protein CASSQGGSIYEQYF. Drawing the rest from reference TRBV28 and TRBJ2-7, the complete variable domain is DVKVTQSSRYLVKRTGEKVFLECVQDMDHENMFWYRQDPGLGLRLIYFSYDVKMKEKGDIPEGYSVSREKKERFSLILESASTNQTSMYLCASSQGGSIYEQYFGPGTRLTVT.

This clone was found once. The V gene is TRBV5-3, the J gene TRBJ1-1; D possibly corresponds to TRBD1 (6 bases). TRBV5-3 counts as an open reading frame of uncertain function. Deletions cut 2 bases from V and 1 base from J, with 21 bases between. The CDR3 runs to 18 residues. CDR3 residues: CARSFSPTGQTPNTEAFF. CDR3 bases: TGTGCCAGAAGCTTTTCTCCCACAGGGCAAACCCCGAACACTGAAGCTTTCTTT.

The chain carries TRBV5-6 and TRBJ2-7; 9 bases map to TRBD1. V lost 0 bases, J lost 2 bases, and 6 bases stayed unmatched. CDR3 length: 16 residues. CDR1 and CDR2 from the germline V gene are SGHDT and YYEEEE. The CDR3 DNA reads TGTGCCAGCAGCTTGGTTGGGACAGGGTATACCTACGAGCAGTACTTC. Amino acids: CASSLVGTGYTYEQYF.

The rearrangement links TRBV19 to TRBJ1-5; weak D call: TRBD1 (5 bases). Trimming took 5 bases from V and 2 from J, leaving 19 bases between them. Germline V gene data show CDR1 as LNHDA and CDR2 as SQIVND (reference sequence). The CDR3 is made up of 17 amino acids. CDR3 loop: CASSPTGGWGRNQPQHF. As DNA, the CDR3 is TGTGCCAGTAGTCCAACAGGAGGTTGGGGCCGCAATCAGCCCCAGCATTTT.

This clone has just a few counts. CDR3 DNA sequence: TGTGCCAGCAGCAACCCGGGGGCCTACGAGCAGTACTTC. It yields the protein CASSNPGAYEQYF. The rearrangement uses TRBV5-5 and TRBJ2-7; D may be TRBD2 (6 bases). Per the germline V gene, CDR1 is SGHKS and CDR2 is YYEKEE (reference sequence). This CDR3 comprises 13 residues. Trimming took off 4 bases at V and 2 bases at J, with 10 bases between the two ends.

The chain links TRBV18 to TRBJ2-4, with D unresolved. This CDR3 is 15 amino acids long. V gave up 6 bases and J gave up 9 bases, with 21 bases separating them. The germline V gene encodes CDR1 KGHSH and CDR2 LQKENI. CDR3 bases: TGTGCCAGCTCCATTTCCGGCCGACAAGGCGGCATTCAGTACTTC. As protein: CASSISGRQGGIQYF.

The chain recombines TRBV5-6 with TRBJ1-1, with 8 bases matching TRBD1. Germline-derived CDR1 and CDR2 are SGHDT and YYEEEE. The CDR3 is made up of 17 amino acids. The junction had 12 bases not matched to a gene; V was cut back by 3 bases and J by 2 bases. The CDR3 region is CASSSWTGSRGNTEAFF. As DNA, the CDR3 is TGTGCCAGCAGCTCGTGGACAGGGTCTCGGGGTAACACTGAAGCTTTCTTT.

The rearrangement uses TRBV5-1 and TRBJ2-1; TRBD1 agrees at 9 bases. Germline CDR1 SGHRS, CDR2 YFSETQ. The junction had 13 bases not matched to a gene; V was cut back by 4 bases and J by 8 bases. The CDR3 has 16 amino acids. CDR3: CASSKRTGQGRDEQFF. The DNA of the CDR3 is TGCGCCAGCAGCAAACGGACGGGACAGGGTCGGGATGAGCAGTTCTTC.

Concerning this clone itself: The sample carries other DNA sequences with the same CDR3. This chain connects TRBV20-1 to TRBJ1-2; D is unclear. The V end lost 3 bases, the J end lost 4 bases, and 6 bases lay between the germline ends. CDR3 length equals 11 residues. The V gene's germline CDR1 is DFQATT and CDR2 SNEGSKA (reference sequence). This CDR3 is CSARTGYGYTF. The CDR3 DNA is TGCAGTGCTAGGACGGGCTATGGCTACACCTTC.

This clone appeared a single time. The CDR3 is CASSLDRGGTGELFF. The CDR3 bases are TGTGCCAGCAGCCTAGACAGGGGCGGCACCGGGGAGCTGTTTTTT. The rearrangement joins TRBV6-5 to TRBJ2-2; 8 nucleotides line up with TRBD1. Germline CDR1 is MNHEY and CDR2 is SVGAGI. Trimming took 6 bases from V and 4 from J; bases not matched to a gene: 7. This CDR3 region has 15 residues.

This rearrangement joins TRBV7-9 to TRBJ2-5, with D hard to call. Trimming cost V 1 base and J 4 bases, with 10 bases left between them. Germline V gene data show CDR1 as SEHNR and CDR2 as FQNEAQ (reference sequence). The CDR3 extends over 14 amino acids. CDR3 protein: CASSLGNPGETQYF. Here the CDR3 DNA reads TGTGCCAGCAGCTTAGGAAACCCGGGAGAGACCCAGTACTTC.

This clone was counted a few times. This rearrangement joins TRBV28 to TRBJ1-2, with 7 bases aligning to TRBD1. Germline V gene sequence: CDR1 MDHEN, CDR2 SYDVKM. The CDR3 has 15 residues. V lost 1 base, J lost 8 bases, and 10 bases stayed unmatched. CDR3 protein: CASSLSHRGLGGYTF. For the CDR3, the DNA is TGTGCCAGCAGTTTATCCCACAGGGGACTTGGCGGCTACACCTTC.

The V gene is TRBV9, the J gene TRBJ1-1, with D perhaps matching TRBD1 (6 bases). In germline, CDR1 is SGDLS, CDR2 YYNGEE. This CDR3 has 14 residues. Trimming pared 1 base from V and 8 bases from J, leaving 15 bases between. The CDR3 nucleotides are TGTGCCAGCAGCGTAAAGGGGGGGTCGACAGAAGCTTTCTTT. The encoded protein is CASSVKGGSTEAFF. The variable domain in full, with the rest retrieved from reference TRBV9 and TRBJ1-1, is DSGVTQTPKHLITATGQRVTLRCSPRSGDLSVYWYQQSLDQGLQFLIQYYNGEERAKGNILERFSAQQFPDLHSELNLSSLELGDSALYFCASSVKGGSTEAFFGQGTRLTVV.

The chain links TRBV6-1 to TRBJ2-6, with no clear D. V lost 7 bases, J lost 5 bases, and 12 bases lay in between. Germline V gene lookup returns CDR1 MNHNS and CDR2 SASEGT. The CDR3 contains 14 residues. In nucleotides, the CDR3 is TGTGCCAGCAAGTGGGCCGGCTGGGCCAACGTCCTGACTTTC. It encodes CASKWAGWANVLTF.

This clone appeared once. Other DNA sequences in this sample translate to the same CDR3. In DNA form, the CDR3 reads TGCGCCAGCAGCCCAGGGGTTTCGGGAAACACCATATATTTT. Translating gives CASSPGVSGNTIYF. The chain is built from TRBV5-1 and TRBJ1-3; maybe TRBD1 (6 bases). CDR3 length: 14 residues. Trimming left V 4 bases short and J 4 bases short, with 12 bases between. The germline V gene has CDR1 SGHRS and CDR2 YFSETQ.

The genes are TRBV2 and TRBJ2-2; D could derive from TRBD1 or TRBD2 (5 bases each). CDR1 is SNHLY, CDR2 FYNNEI, per germline. With 8 bases removed from V and 6 bases from J, the gap between germline ends came to 10 bases. The CDR3 runs 12 residues. The CDR3 protein is CASWQGAGELFF. The CDR3 coding sequence is TGTGCCAGCTGGCAGGGAGCCGGGGAGCTGTTTTTT. Drawing the rest from reference TRBV2 and TRBJ2-2, the complete variable domain is EPEVTQTPSHQVTQMGQEVILRCVPISNHLYFYWYRQILGQKVEFLVSFYNNEISEKSEIFDDQFSVERPDGSNFTLKIRSTKLEDSAMYFCASWQGAGELFFGEGSRLTVL.

This rearrangement joins TRBV2 to TRBJ2-1; 8 nucleotides align to TRBD2. The CDR3 has 12 residues. J lost 4 bases, V lost 10 bases, and 3 bases had no gene match. Germline V gives CDR1 SNHLY, CDR2 FYNNEI. In nucleotides, the CDR3 is TGTGCCACGGGAGGGGGGTACAATGAGCAGTTCTTC. Protein: CATGGGYNEQFF.